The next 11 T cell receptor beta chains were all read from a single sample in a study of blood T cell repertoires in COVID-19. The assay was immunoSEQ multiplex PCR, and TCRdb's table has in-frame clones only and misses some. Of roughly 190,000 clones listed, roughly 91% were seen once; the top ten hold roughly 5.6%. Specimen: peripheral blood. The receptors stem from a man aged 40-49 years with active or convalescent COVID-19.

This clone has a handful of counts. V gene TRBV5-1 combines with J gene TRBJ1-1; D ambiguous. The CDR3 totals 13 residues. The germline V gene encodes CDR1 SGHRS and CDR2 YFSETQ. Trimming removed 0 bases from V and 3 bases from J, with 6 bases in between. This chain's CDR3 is CASSLGGDTEAFF. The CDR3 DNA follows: TGCGCCAGCAGCTTGGGCGGGGACACTGAAGCTTTCTTT.

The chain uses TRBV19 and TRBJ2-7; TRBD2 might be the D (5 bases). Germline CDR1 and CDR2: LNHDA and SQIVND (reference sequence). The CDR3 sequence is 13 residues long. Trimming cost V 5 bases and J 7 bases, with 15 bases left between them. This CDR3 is CASSPRAGGEQYF. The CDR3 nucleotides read TGTGCCAGTAGTCCCCGGGCGGGTGGGGAGCAGTACTTC. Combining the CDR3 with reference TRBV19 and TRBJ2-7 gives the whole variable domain DGGITQSPKYLFRKEGQNVTLSCEQNLNHDAMYWYRQDPGQGLRLIYYSQIVNDFQKGDIAEGYSVSREKKESFPLTVTSAQKNPTAFYLCASSPRAGGEQYFGPGTRLTVT.

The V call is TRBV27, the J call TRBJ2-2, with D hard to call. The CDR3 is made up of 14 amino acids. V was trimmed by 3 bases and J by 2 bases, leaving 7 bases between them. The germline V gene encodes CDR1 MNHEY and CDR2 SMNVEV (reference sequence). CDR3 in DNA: TGTGCCAGCAGTTTGGGCGCTAACACCGGGGAGCTGTTTTTT. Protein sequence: CASSLGANTGELFF.

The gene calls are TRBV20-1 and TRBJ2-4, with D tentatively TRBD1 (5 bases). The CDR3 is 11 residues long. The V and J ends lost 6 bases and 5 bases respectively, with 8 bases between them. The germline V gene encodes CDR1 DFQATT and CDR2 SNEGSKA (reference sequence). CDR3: CSATTENIQYF. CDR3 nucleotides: TGCAGTGCCACGACAGAAAACATTCAGTACTTC.

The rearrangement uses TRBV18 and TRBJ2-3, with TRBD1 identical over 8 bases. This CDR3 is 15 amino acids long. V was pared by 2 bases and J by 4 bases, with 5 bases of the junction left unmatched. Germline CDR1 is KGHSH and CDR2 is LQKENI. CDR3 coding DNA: TGTGCCAGCTCACCATTGCAGGGGGCCCCAGATACGCAGTATTTT. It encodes CASSPLQGAPDTQYF.

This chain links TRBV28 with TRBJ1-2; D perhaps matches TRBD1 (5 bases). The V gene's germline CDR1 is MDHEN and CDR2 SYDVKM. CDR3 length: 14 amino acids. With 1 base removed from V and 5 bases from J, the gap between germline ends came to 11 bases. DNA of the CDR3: TGTGCCAGCAGTTTATACCCTGGGGCGTATGGCTACACCTTC. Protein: CASSLYPGAYGYTF.

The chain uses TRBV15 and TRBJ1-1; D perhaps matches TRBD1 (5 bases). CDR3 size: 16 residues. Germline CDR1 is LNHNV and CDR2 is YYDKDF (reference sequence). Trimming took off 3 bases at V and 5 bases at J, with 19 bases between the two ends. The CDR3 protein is CATSSQGWYDSTEAFF. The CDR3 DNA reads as TGTGCCACCAGCAGTCAGGGTTGGTATGATAGTACTGAAGCTTTCTTT.

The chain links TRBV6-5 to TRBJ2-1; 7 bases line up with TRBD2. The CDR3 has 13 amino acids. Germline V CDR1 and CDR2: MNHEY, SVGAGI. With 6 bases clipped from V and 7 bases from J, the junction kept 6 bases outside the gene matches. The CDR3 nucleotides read TGTGCCAGCAGCCAGCGGGGTTTAAATGAGCAGTTCTTC. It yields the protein CASSQRGLNEQFF.

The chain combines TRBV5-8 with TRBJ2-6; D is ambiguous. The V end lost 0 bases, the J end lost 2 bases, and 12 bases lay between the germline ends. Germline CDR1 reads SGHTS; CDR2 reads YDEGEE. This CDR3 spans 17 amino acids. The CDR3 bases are TGTGCCAGCAGCTTGGCGAGACTCATGCCTGGGGCCAACGTCCTGACTTTC. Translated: CASSLARLMPGANVLTF.

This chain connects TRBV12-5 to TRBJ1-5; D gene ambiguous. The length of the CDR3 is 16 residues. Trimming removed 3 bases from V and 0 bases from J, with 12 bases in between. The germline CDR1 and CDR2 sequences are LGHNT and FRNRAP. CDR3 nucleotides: TGTGCTAGTGGTTTTCGTAGTGATCATAGCAATCAGCCCCAGCATTTT. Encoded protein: CASGFRSDHSNQPQHF.

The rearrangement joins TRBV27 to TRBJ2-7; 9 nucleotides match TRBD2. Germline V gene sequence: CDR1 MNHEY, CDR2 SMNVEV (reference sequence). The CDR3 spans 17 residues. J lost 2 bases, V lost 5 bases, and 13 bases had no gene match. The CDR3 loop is CASSPVGRLAVPYEQYF. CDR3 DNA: TGTGCCAGCAGTCCTGTAGGGAGACTAGCGGTCCCCTACGAGCAGTACTTC.